This TCR beta chain derives from a study of blood T cells in healthy people across ages. Study results and limitations: Possibly, changes in expanded clonotypes were confounded because donor CMV status was unknown. Roughly linear declines in TCR beta diversity per million T cells occurred with age.

The use of a sample-barcoded 5' primer and a J-beta primer mix characterized a second PCR of 7 to 11 cycles. TCRdb itself ran the 5' RACE reads through MiXCR, one entry per CDR3 protein. The sample includes about 1.5 million distinct CDR3 sequences, approximately 40% seen only once; the top ten take 7% to 9.5%. Only a few counts were recorded for this clonotype. Antigen: not known. The CDR3 extends over 12 amino acids. V was shortened by 1 base and J by 12 bases, with 12 bases between the two germline ends. CDR1 is SNHLY and CDR2 is FYNNEI in the germline V gene. This receptor was taken from a woman aged 18 to 35 in good health. The chain recombines TRBV2 with TRBJ2-5, with D unresolved. Sequencing input: blood. The CDR3 reads CASSEVEEMEYF. Written as DNA, the CDR3 is TGTGCCAGCAGTGAAGTCGAAGAGATGGAGTACTTC. The full variable domain, with the rest looked up from reference TRBV2 and TRBJ2-5, is EPEVTQTPSHQVTQMGQEVILRCVPISNHLYFYWYRQILGQKVEFLVSFYNNEISEKSEIFDDQFSVERPDGSNFTLKIRSTKLEDSAMYFCASSEVEEMEYFGPGTRLLVL.